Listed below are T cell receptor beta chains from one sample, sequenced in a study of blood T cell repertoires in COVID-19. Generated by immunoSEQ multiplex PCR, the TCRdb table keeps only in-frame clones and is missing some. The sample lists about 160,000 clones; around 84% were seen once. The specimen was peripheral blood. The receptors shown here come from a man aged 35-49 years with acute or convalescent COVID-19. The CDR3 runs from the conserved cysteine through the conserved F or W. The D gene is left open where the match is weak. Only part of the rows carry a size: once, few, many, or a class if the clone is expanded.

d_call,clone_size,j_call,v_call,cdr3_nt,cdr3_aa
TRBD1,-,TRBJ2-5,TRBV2,TGTGCCGGGACGCCGGGACAGGTATATGAAGAGACCCAGTACTTC,CAGTPGQVYEETQYF
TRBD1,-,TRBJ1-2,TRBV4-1,TGCGCCAGCAGCCAGGTGGACAGGGAAAGACATGGCTACACCTTC,CASSQVDRERHGYTF
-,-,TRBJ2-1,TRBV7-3,TGTGCCAGCAGCTTGACGACTAGTTATGAGCAGTTCTTC,CASSLTTSYEQFF
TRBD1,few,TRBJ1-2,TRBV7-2,TGTGCCAGCAGCCCCTCAGGGGGCTATGGCTACACCTTC,CASSPSGGYGYTF
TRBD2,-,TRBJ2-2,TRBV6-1,TGTGCCAGCAGTGTCAGCGGGGGGATCGTATACGGGGAGCTGTTTTTT,CASSVSGGIVYGELFF
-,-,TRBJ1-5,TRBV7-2,TGTGCCAGCAGCCCCTCGCGCCCAGGGGCTAGCAATCAGCCCCAGCATTTT,CASSPSRPGASNQPQHF
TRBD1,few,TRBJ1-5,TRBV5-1,TGCGCCAGCAGCCTGACAGGGGGAGAGGGTCAGCCCCAGCATTTT,CASSLTGGEGQPQHF
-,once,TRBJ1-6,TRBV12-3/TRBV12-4,TGTGCCAGCAGTCGTAGGGGAAATTCACCCCTCCACTTT,CASSRRGNSPLHF
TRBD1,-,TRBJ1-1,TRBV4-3,TGCGCCAGCAGCCGGGCAGGGGGGAACACTGAAGCTTTCTTT,CASSRAGGNTEAFF
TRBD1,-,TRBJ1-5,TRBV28,TGTGCCAGCAGTCTCGACAGGGCCGATCAGCCCCAGCATTTT,CASSLDRADQPQHF
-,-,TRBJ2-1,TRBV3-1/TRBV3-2,TGTGCCAGCAGTCAGGGGTGGGAGCAGTTCTTC,CASSQGWEQFF
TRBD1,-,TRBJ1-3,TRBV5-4,TGTGCCAGCAGCTTGCAGGGGGCTTTTGGAAACACCATATATTTT,CASSLQGAFGNTIYF
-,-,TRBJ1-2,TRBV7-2,TGTGCCAGCAGCCCCGACAAAACCTATGGCTACACCTTC,CASSPDKTYGYTF
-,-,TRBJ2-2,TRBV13,TGTGCCAGCAGACGCGGGGAGGTGAACACCGGGGAGCTGTTTTTT,CASRRGEVNTGELFF
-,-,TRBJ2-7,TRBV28,TGTGCCAGCAGGAAACAGTCCTACGAGCAGTACTTC,CASRKQSYEQYF
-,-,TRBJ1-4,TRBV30,TGTGCCTGGAGTTGGGGGCCTAATGAAAAACTGTTTTTT,CAWSWGPNEKLFF
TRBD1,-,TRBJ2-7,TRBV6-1,TGTGCCAGCAGTGTTGTGGACAGGGTCTCGGACGAGCAGTACTTC,CASSVVDRVSDEQYF
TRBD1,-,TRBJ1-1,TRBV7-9,TGTGCCAGCAGCTCGGGACAGGCGAACACTGAAGCTTTCTTT,CASSSGQANTEAFF
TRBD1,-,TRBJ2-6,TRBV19,TGTGCCAGTACCATCTCGACAGGGGGAATCGGTGGGGCCAACGTCCTGACTTTC,CASTISTGGIGGANVLTF
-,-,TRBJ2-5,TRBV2,TGTGCCAGCAGGGAGTACCAAGAGACCCAGTACTTC,CASREYQETQYF
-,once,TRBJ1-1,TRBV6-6,TGTGCCAGCAGTTTCCCCGGTTCGGACACTGAAGCTTTCTTT,CASSFPGSDTEAFF
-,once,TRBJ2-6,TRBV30,TGTGCCTGGAGCCTTCTACGACTTCCAAACTCTGGGGCCAACGTCCTGACTTTC,CAWSLLRLPNSGANVLTF
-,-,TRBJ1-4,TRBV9,TGTGCCAGCAGCGTAGGGGGGGGGCCCCATGGTGCAGAAAAACTGTTTTTT,CASSVGGGPHGAEKLFF
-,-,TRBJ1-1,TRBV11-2,TGTGCCAGCAGCTTACACTCAGGGAAGAACACTGAAGCTTTCTTT,CASSLHSGKNTEAFF
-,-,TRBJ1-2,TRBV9,TGTGCCAGCAGCGCTAGGGAGGGATCACTGCGTGGCTACACCTTC,CASSAREGSLRGYTF
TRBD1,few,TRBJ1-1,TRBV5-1,TGCGCCAGCAGTCTACAGGGGGTCAGTGGCACTGAAGCTTTCTTT,CASSLQGVSGTEAFF
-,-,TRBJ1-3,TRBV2,TGTGCCAGCAGTCTCACAGGGATCACTGTCAACACCATATATTTT,CASSLTGITVNTIYF
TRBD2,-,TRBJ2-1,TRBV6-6,TGTGCCAGCAGCCCTAGGGATCGGGGGGGCAATGAGCAGTTCTTC,CASSPRDRGGNEQFF
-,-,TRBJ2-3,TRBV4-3,TGCGCCAGCAGCCAATATAGCGGACTAAACACAGATACGCAGTATTTT,CASSQYSGLNTDTQYF
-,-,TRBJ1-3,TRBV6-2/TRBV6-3,TGTGCCAGCAGTTACTCAGGACAGAGCTCTGGAAACACCATATATTTT,CASSYSGQSSGNTIYF
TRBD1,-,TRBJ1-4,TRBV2,TGTGCCAGCAGGAAGGACAGGCTAAACGAAAAACTGTTTTTT,CASRKDRLNEKLFF